This T cell receptor (beta chain) was identified in a study of type 1 regulatory T cells. Turning to the study itself: An in vitro protocol generated T-allo10, a Tr1-enriched, alloantigen-specific CD4 T cell product.

Germline CDR1 and CDR2: SNHLY and FYNNEI. CDR3 length: 13 amino acids. V lost 7 bases, J lost 0 bases, and 7 bases lay in between. TCRdb independently ran MiXCR on the reads; one entry per CDR3 protein. The sample lists 80,000 to 100,000 distinct CDR3 sequences, about a third occurring once. This receptor was taken from a human donor in good health. Sequenced input: CD4+ T cells, either the whole sample or a sorted fraction (not recorded which). The chain recombines TRBV2 with TRBJ1-5; D unclear. The CDR3 nucleotides are TGTGCCAGCAAGTCAGATAGCAATCAGCCCCAGCATTTT. It codes for CASKSDSNQPQHF.